This T cell receptor beta chain was observed in a study of T cells after yellow fever vaccination. A single record per CDR3 protein comes from TCRdb applying MiXCR to the 5' RACE reads. This table has roughly 500,000 distinct CDR3 sequences, approximately 21% appearing once. This CDR3 region has 13 residues. In germline, CDR1 is SGHTA, CDR2 FQGNSA. The V end was cut by 6 bases, the J end by 5 bases, with 10 bases between. This clonotype was picked up a small number of times. This clonotype was obtained from a man aged 30 to 45 who received the YFV17D yellow fever vaccine. Sequenced material: PBMCs, taken 15 days after the yellow fever booster vaccination. V is TRBV7-2 and J is TRBJ1-4; D gene ambiguous. This CDR3 is CASSSRRNEKLFF. The CDR3 nucleotides read TGTGCCAGCAGTTCGCGGAGGAATGAAAAACTGTTTTTT.